This T cell receptor (beta chain) is from a study of blood T cell repertoires in COVID-19. Germline-derived CDR1 and CDR2 are LNHNV and YYDKDF (reference sequence). V lost 1 base to trimming and J lost 8 bases; unmatched junction nucleotides: 4. The CDR3 extends over 16 amino acids. Assay used: immunoSEQ multiplex PCR; TCRdb lists only in-frame clones, some missing. The sample holds some 70,000 clones, 87% seen once. This sequence originates from a woman in her 50s with COVID-19, enrolled during active disease. V gene TRBV15 combines with J gene TRBJ1-6; TRBD1 matches 11 bases. Source material: peripheral blood. The CDR3 DNA follows: TGTGCCACCAGCAGAGCCCGGACAGGGGGCGATTCACCCCTCCACTTT. This codes for CATSRARTGGDSPLHF.